The next 23 T cell receptor beta chains were all read from a single sample in a study of blood T cell repertoires in COVID-19. Assay: immunoSEQ multiplex PCR; the TCRdb copy retains only in-frame clones and omits some. The sample has 250,000 or so clones; nearly 90% are singletons. Sequencing used peripheral blood. The origin of the receptors is a woman aged 55-70 years with COVID-19, enrolled during active disease.

The chain has TRBV7-9 and TRBJ2-2; 8 nucleotides line up with TRBD2. Germline trimming cut 5 bases from V and 0 bases from J; bases unmatched to any gene: 11. The CDR3 runs 18 residues. Germline V CDR1 and CDR2: SEHNR, FQNEAQ (reference sequence). The CDR3: CASSHPKGSGANTGELFF. As DNA, the CDR3 is TGTGCCAGCAGCCATCCTAAGGGTAGCGGGGCGAACACCGGGGAGCTGTTTTTT.

A note on this clone: A read error may produce the germline difference seen at one junction end. The chain joins TRBV4-3 to TRBJ1-2, with TRBD1 identical over 7 bases. The CDR3 covers 11 residues. Germline loops: CDR1 LGHNA, CDR2 YSLEER. The DNA for the CDR3 is TGCGCCAGCAGCCATTCAGGACAGGCCATCTTC. Translated, it gives CASSHSGQAIF.

J is TRBJ1-5 and V is TRBV20-1; unclear D gene. The CDR3 extends over 13 amino acids. Looked up from germline, CDR1 is DFQATT and CDR2 is SNEGSKA (reference sequence). With 3 bases removed from V and 9 bases from J, the gap between germline ends came to 15 bases. DNA of the CDR3: TGCAGTGCTAGTGATTCGGCCCGGGGGCCCCAGCATTTT. As protein: CSASDSARGPQHF.

The CDR3 region has the DNA TGTGCCAGCAGCTTCCGACTAGCGGGGGTGCTTGAGCAGTTCTTC. It yields the protein CASSFRLAGVLEQFF. This rearrangement joins TRBV7-3 to TRBJ2-1; 12 nucleotides match TRBD2. Germline CDR1 reads SGHTA; CDR2 reads FQGTGA. The CDR3 spans 15 residues. Trimming took 3 bases from V and 9 from J; bases not matched to a gene: 6.

The V gene is TRBV21-1, the J gene TRBJ2-2; TRBD1 was called by the table and not checked on the DNA. TRBV21-1 is a listed pseudogene. CDR3 length: 12 residues. The CDR3 loop reads CASSQNTGELFF. CDR3 nucleotides: TGTGCCAGCAGCCAGAACACCGGGGAGCTGTTTTTT.

V is TRBV15 and J is TRBJ1-4; D perhaps matches TRBD1 (5 bases). This CDR3 has 16 amino acids. CDR1 is LNHNV, CDR2 YYDKDF, per germline (reference sequence). V was trimmed by 4 bases and J by 3 bases, leaving 15 bases between them. The CDR3: CATSKEMGLANEKLFF. CDR3 DNA sequence: TGTGCCACCAGCAAGGAAATGGGGCTTGCTAATGAAAAACTGTTTTTT.

This chain uses TRBV27 with TRBJ2-5; 14 bases are a match to TRBD2. Germline V gene sequence: CDR1 MNHEY, CDR2 SMNVEV (reference sequence). Trimming removed 5 bases from V and 4 bases from J; junction bases left unmatched: 3. The length of the CDR3 is 15 residues. In DNA form, the CDR3 reads TGTGCCAGCAGTCCGGGACTAGCGGGGGCAGAGACCCAGTACTTC. Translation gives CASSPGLAGAETQYF.

V usage is TRBV3-1 (or the pseudogene TRBV3-2) and J usage is TRBJ1-4; D gene ambiguous. Trimming cost V 10 bases and J 3 bases, with 6 bases left between them. The V gene's germline CDR1 is LGHDT and CDR2 YNNKEL (reference sequence). The CDR3 runs 11 residues. CDR3 in amino acids: CATLSNEKLFF. The CDR3 DNA reads as TGTGCCACCCTCTCTAATGAAAAACTGTTTTTT.

The chain couples TRBV10-3 to TRBJ1-1; D is undetermined. CDR1 and CDR2 from the germline V gene are ENHRY and SYGVKD. The CDR3 extends over 12 amino acids. Deletions cut 5 bases from V and 0 bases from J, with 4 bases between. The CDR3 spells CAISNLNTEAFF. The CDR3 bases are TGTGCCATCAGTAACTTGAACACTGAAGCTTTCTTT.

The rearrangement uses TRBV4-3 and TRBJ2-1, with D tentatively TRBD1 (5 bases). Germline V gene lookup returns CDR1 LGHNA and CDR2 YSLEER. V lost 0 bases to trimming and J lost 3 bases, with 9 bases between them. CDR3 length: 15 amino acids. The CDR3 coding sequence is TGCGCCAGCAGCCAAGATTTCGACAGCTACAATGAGCAGTTCTTC. Amino acid sequence: CASSQDFDSYNEQFF.

The V call is TRBV6-5, the J call TRBJ1-4; TRBD1 is a possible D gene (5 bases). Trimming took 5 bases from V and 7 from J, leaving 14 bases between them. This CDR3 region has 14 residues. Germline loops: CDR1 MNHEY, CDR2 SVGAGI. CDR3 sequence: CASSNPPGGEKLFF. As DNA, the CDR3 is TGTGCCAGCAGTAACCCCCCCGGGGGTGAAAAACTGTTTTTT.

The V and J genes are TRBV29-1 and TRBJ1-1; a weak D match, TRBD1 (6 bases). Per the germline V gene, CDR1 is SQVTM and CDR2 is ANQGSEA. V was trimmed by 7 bases and J by 0 bases, leaving 15 bases between them. This CDR3 contains 14 residues. CDR3 DNA: TGCAGCGCAGCTCGGACAGCCATGAACACTGAAGCTTTCTTT. Encoded protein: CSAARTAMNTEAFF.

This clone appeared a single time. The genes are TRBV19 and TRBJ2-7; a possible D gene is TRBD1 (6 bases). Germline lookup yields CDR1 LNHDA and CDR2 SQIVND (reference sequence). V was clipped by 4 bases and J by 9 bases, with 16 bases between them. CDR3 length: 13 amino acids. The CDR3 protein is CASSTTQGVAQYF. CDR3 nucleotides: TGTGCCAGTAGTACCACACAGGGAGTCGCGCAGTACTTC.

This chain uses TRBV19 with TRBJ2-1; the match to TRBD1 covers 8 bases. CDR3 length equals 15 residues. The germline gives CDR1 LNHDA, CDR2 SQIVND (reference sequence). Losses at the gene ends were 4 bases for V and 3 bases for J; bases not matched to a gene: 5. This chain's CDR3 is CASSTGQGDYNEQFF. The CDR3 DNA sequence: TGTGCCAGTAGTACCGGACAGGGAGACTACAATGAGCAGTTCTTC.

This chain connects TRBV2 to TRBJ1-2, with TRBD1 matching 9 bases. With V trimmed by 6 bases and J by 1 base, 6 bases remained unmatched. Per germline, CDR1 SNHLY and CDR2 FYNNEI. CDR3 length: 15 amino acids. CDR3 region: CASRPGQGYNYGYTF. The CDR3 nucleotides read TGTGCCAGCAGGCCGGGACAGGGCTATAACTATGGCTACACCTTC.

The chain joins TRBV5-8 to TRBJ1-1; the D is unclear. The CDR3 is 14 residues long. From germline, CDR1 is SGHTS and CDR2 YDEGEE. The V end lost 0 bases, the J end lost 4 bases, and 10 bases lay between the germline ends. CDR3 residues: CASSLGQRGTEAFF. As DNA, the CDR3 is TGTGCCAGCAGCTTGGGGCAGAGAGGCACTGAAGCTTTCTTT. The full variable domain, rest sourced from reference TRBV5-8 and TRBJ1-1, is EAGVTQSPTHLIKTRGQQATLRCSPISGHTSVYWYQQALGLGLQFLLWYDEGEERNRGNFPPRFSGRQFPNYSSELNVNALELEDSALYLCASSLGQRGTEAFFGQGTRLTVV.

The chain joins TRBV24-1 to TRBJ2-1, with TRBD1 identical over 9 bases. V was clipped by 7 bases and J by 5 bases; unmatched bases: 2. CDR3 length: 13 residues. Germline lookup yields CDR1 KGHDR and CDR2 SFDVKD. CDR3: CATSRQGDNEQFF. CDR3 nucleotide sequence: TGTGCCACCAGCCGACAGGGGGACAATGAGCAGTTCTTC.

This clone was counted a few times. The genes are TRBV6-5 and TRBJ1-5; 8 nucleotides line up with TRBD1. The CDR3 consists of 14 residues. Germline assignment: CDR1 MNHEY and CDR2 SVGAGI. The J segment lost 7 bases and the V segment lost 4 bases, leaving 6 bases of the junction unmatched. CDR3 residues: CASSSLPGGQPQHF. CDR3 in DNA: TGTGCCAGCAGTTCGCTGCCAGGGGGCCAGCCCCAGCATTTT.

This rearrangement joins TRBV7-2 to TRBJ2-1; 9 nucleotides match TRBD2. The CDR3 length is 17 residues. CDR1 is SGHTA, CDR2 FQGNSA, per germline. V lost 2 bases, J lost 0 bases, and 5 bases stayed unmatched. The CDR3 coding sequence is TGTGCCAGCAGCTTAACGAGCGGGGGGAGCTCCTACAATGAGCAGTTCTTC. This codes for CASSLTSGGSSYNEQFF. Filled out from reference TRBV7-2 and TRBJ2-1, the complete variable domain reads GAGVSQSPSNKVTEKGKDVELRCDPISGHTALYWYRQSLGQGLEFLIYFQGNSAPDKSGLPSDRFSAERTGGSVSTLTIQRTQQEDSAVYLCASSLTSGGSSYNEQFFGPGTRLTVL.

The rearrangement links TRBV9 to TRBJ2-1; 13 bases align to TRBD2. Germline V CDR1 and CDR2: SGDLS, YYNGEE. The CDR3 contains 16 residues. Trimming cost V 2 bases and J 10 bases; bases outside gene matches: 9. The CDR3: CASSVRLAGGIGEQFF. CDR3 sequence (DNA): TGTGCCAGCAGCGTTAGACTAGCGGGGGGCATAGGGGAGCAGTTCTTC.

CDR3 residues: CASSPEIGYWGGPYEQYF. CDR3 bases: TGTGCCAGCTCACCGGAAATAGGTTATTGGGGGGGCCCTTACGAGCAGTACTTC. V gene TRBV18 combines with J gene TRBJ2-7; perhaps TRBD2 as D (7 bases). V lost 3 bases and J lost 4, with 25 bases in between. Per the germline V gene, CDR1 is KGHSH and CDR2 is LQKENI. CDR3 length: 18 residues.

CDR3 loop: CASIRLTGFGYTF. CDR3 bases: TGTGCCAGCATCCGATTGACAGGGTTCGGCTACACCTTC. This chain connects TRBV7-9 to TRBJ1-2, with 7 bases identical to TRBD1. The CDR3 loop spans 13 amino acids. Germline lookup yields CDR1 SEHNR and CDR2 FQNEAQ (reference sequence). J was trimmed by 8 bases and V by 7 bases; bases with no gene match: 10.

The rearrangement uses TRBV12-3 or TRBV12-4 and TRBJ1-2, with D unclear. V shed 6 bases and J shed 4 bases, with 6 bases lying between them. The CDR3 runs 11 residues. The CDR3 loop reads CASRGGYGYTF. The CDR3 bases are TGTGCCAGCAGGGGAGGCTATGGCTACACCTTC.